The entry that follows covers one T cell receptor beta chain sequence. Antigen: not known. Healthy Caucasians from Russia aged roughly 6 to 90 served as donors. Peripheral blood samples of 9 to 10 milliliters were drawn from each donor. These data originate in a study of blood T cells in healthy people across ages. General study findings and limits: Compared with aged donors, long-lived donors showed fewer expanded clones, suggesting selection. Roughly linearly, TCR beta diversity per million T cells fell as age increased.

Germline V lookup: CDR1 ENHRY, CDR2 SYGVKD. The CDR3 covers 15 residues. V was clipped by 4 bases and J by 1 base; unmatched bases: 4. Using a J-beta primer mix together with a sample-barcoded 5' primer, a second PCR was run for roughly 7 to 11 cycles. From the 5' RACE reads, TCRdb called clonotypes with MiXCR, one entry per CDR3 protein. The table shows about 1.4 million distinct CDR3 sequences, with almost 60% occurring only once. The sample taken for sequencing was blood. This receptor was obtained from a man between 18 and 35 years old in good health. The J gene is TRBJ1-1, the V gene TRBV10-3; 9 bases align to TRBD1. CDR3 sequence (DNA): TGTGCCATCAGTGTGGACAGGGGAGCGAACACTGAAGCTTTCTTT. Amino acid sequence: CAISVDRGANTEAFF.